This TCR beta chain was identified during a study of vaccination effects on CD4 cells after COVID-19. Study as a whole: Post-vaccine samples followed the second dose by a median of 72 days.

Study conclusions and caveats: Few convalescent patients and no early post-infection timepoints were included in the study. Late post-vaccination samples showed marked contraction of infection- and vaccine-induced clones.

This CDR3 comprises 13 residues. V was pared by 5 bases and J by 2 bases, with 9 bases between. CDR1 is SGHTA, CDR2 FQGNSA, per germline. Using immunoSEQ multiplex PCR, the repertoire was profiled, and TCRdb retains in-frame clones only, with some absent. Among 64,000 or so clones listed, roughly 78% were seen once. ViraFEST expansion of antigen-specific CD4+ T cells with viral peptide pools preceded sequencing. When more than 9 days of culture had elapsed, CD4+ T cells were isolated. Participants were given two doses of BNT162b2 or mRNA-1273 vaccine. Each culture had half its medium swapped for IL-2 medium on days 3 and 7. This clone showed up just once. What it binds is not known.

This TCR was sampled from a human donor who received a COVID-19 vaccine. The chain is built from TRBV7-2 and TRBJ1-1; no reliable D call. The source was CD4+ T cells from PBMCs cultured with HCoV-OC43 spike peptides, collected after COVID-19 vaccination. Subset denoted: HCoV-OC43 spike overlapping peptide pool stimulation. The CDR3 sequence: CASSRDGNTEAFF. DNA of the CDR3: TGTGCCAGCAGCCGAGACGGAAACACTGAAGCTTTCTTT.